Shown below are 19 T cell receptor beta chains from a single sample sequenced in a study of T cell repertoires in cytomegalovirus infection. MiXCR was run by TCRdb on the reads, yielding one entry per CDR3 protein. Here the sample spans 60,000 to 75,000 distinct CDR3 sequences, about 4% being singletons. Sequencing was performed on PBMCs. The receptors here all came from a human donor in good health (CMV status not recorded). Some clones in this sample may be carry-over from other donors' samples.

The sample holds many counts of this clonotype. The chain couples TRBV10-3 to TRBJ1-6; 8 nucleotides agree with TRBD1. V shed 4 bases and J 11 bases; nucleotides not matched to a gene: 7. The length of the CDR3 is 14 residues. Germline CDR1 is ENHRY and CDR2 is SYGVKD. CDR3 protein: CAISVTGDRTPLHF. The CDR3 DNA sequence: TGTGCCATCAGTGTGACAGGGGATAGGACACCCCTCCACTTT.

The chain combines TRBV10-3 with TRBJ1-2; a possible D gene is TRBD1 (5 bases). CDR1 and CDR2 (germline): ENHRY, SYGVKD. V lost 3 bases and J 6 bases, leaving 17 bases between the germline ends. This CDR3 region has 15 residues. This chain's CDR3 is CAISDSGGPGHGYTF. In nucleotides, the CDR3 is TGTGCCATCAGTGATTCGGGAGGCCCGGGGCATGGCTACACCTTC.

This clonotype was seen ten or more times. V gene TRBV7-8 combines with J gene TRBJ2-7, with D perhaps matching TRBD1 or TRBD2 (5 bases each). This CDR3 spans 16 amino acids. CDR1 and CDR2 (germline): SGHVS, FQNEAQ. V shed 0 bases and J shed 2 bases, with 14 bases lying between them. CDR3 amino acids: CASSLAPRDGAYEQYF. In DNA, the CDR3 is TGTGCCAGCAGCTTAGCGCCTAGGGACGGAGCCTACGAGCAGTACTTC.

The J gene is TRBJ2-1, the V gene TRBV7-6; the D call may be TRBD1 or TRBD2 (7 bases each). Germline lookup yields CDR1 SGHVS and CDR2 FNYEAQ. Between the trimmed V and J ends, which lost 5 bases and 1 base, there was a span of 15 bases. There are 16 residues in the CDR3. This CDR3 reads CASSPRGGLSYNEQFF. The CDR3 coding sequence is TGTGCCAGCAGCCCCAGGGGGGGCCTTTCCTACAATGAGCAGTTCTTC. The variable domain in full, with the rest retrieved from reference TRBV7-6 and TRBJ2-1, is GAGVSQSPRYKVTKRGQDVALRCDPISGHVSLYWYRQALGQGPEFLTYFNYEAQQDKSGLPNDRFSAERPEGSISTLTIQRTEQRDSAMYRCASSPRGGLSYNEQFFGPGTRLTVL.

The chain employs TRBV6-2 or TRBV6-3 and TRBJ2-7; 9 bases are shared with TRBD1. Trimming cost V 11 bases and J 2 bases; bases outside gene matches: 4. Germline values: CDR1 MNHEY, CDR2 SVGEGT. There are 12 residues in the CDR3. The CDR3 bases are TGTGCCTGCCGACAGGGGGCCTACGAGCAGTACTTC. Protein product: CACRQGAYEQYF.

The sample holds many counts of this clonotype. This chain joins TRBV15 and TRBJ1-2, with D maybe TRBD1 (6 bases). The CDR3 runs to 14 residues. CDR1 and CDR2 (germline): LNHNV, YYDKDF (reference sequence). V lost 0 bases to trimming and J lost 6 bases, with 11 bases between them. For the CDR3, the DNA is TGTGCCACCAGCAGAGATCTGGGGGCGCATGGCTACACCTTC. Translating it yields CATSRDLGAHGYTF.

This chain's CDR3 is CASVPGTQNTEAFF. The CDR3 nucleotides read TGTGCCAGCGTCCCGGGAACCCAAAACACTGAAGCTTTCTTT. This chain links TRBV18 with TRBJ1-1; D not resolved. The ends were cut back, 8 bases at V and 2 bases at J, with 15 bases in the middle. Germline V gives CDR1 KGHSH, CDR2 LQKENI. There are 14 residues in the CDR3.

With regard to this clonotype: A read error is possible here, since a much larger clone lies one base away. The chain recombines TRBV6-2 or TRBV6-3 with TRBJ2-1; D remains ambiguous. Trimming took 5 bases from V and 10 from J, leaving 12 bases between them. Looked up from germline, CDR1 is MNHEY and CDR2 is SVGEGT. This CDR3 spans 12 amino acids. CDR3 sequence (DNA): TGTGCCAGCAGTGCCACCCCGCGCGAGCAGTTCTTC. Encoded protein: CASSATPREQFF.

This clonotype was recorded at least ten times. V and J are TRBV7-6 and TRBJ2-7; TRBD1 matches 10 bases. V lost 3 bases, J lost 6 bases, and 5 bases stayed unmatched. Germline CDR1 reads SGHVS; CDR2 reads FNYEAQ. This CDR3 contains 14 residues. This CDR3 reads CASSFWTGGSEQYF. The CDR3 nucleotides read TGTGCCAGCAGCTTCTGGACAGGGGGTTCCGAGCAGTACTTC.

This clonotype has at least ten counts. The V and J genes are TRBV7-2 and TRBJ2-4; the D gene is possibly TRBD1 (5 bases). The V gene's germline CDR1 is SGHTA and CDR2 FQGNSA. CDR3 length equals 17 residues. With 0 bases removed from V and 7 bases from J, the gap between germline ends came to 19 bases. This CDR3 is CASSLAVVMGRRNIQYF. For the CDR3, the DNA is TGTGCCAGCAGCTTAGCGGTTGTGATGGGGCGACGGAACATTCAGTACTTC.

Ten or more counts support this clonotype. The genes are TRBV18 and TRBJ2-3, with D uncertain. The CDR3 has 12 amino acids. Germline assignment: CDR1 KGHSH and CDR2 LQKENI. V gave up 5 bases and J gave up 5 bases, with 8 bases separating them. CDR3 bases: TGTGCCAGCTCAGCCGTCGAAGATACGCAGTATTTT. It codes for CASSAVEDTQYF.

This clonotype was found many times. This sequence joins TRBV7-9 and TRBJ1-4; D uncertain. Germline V gives CDR1 SEHNR, CDR2 FQNEAQ (reference sequence). CDR3 size: 12 residues. Trimming took 5 bases from V and 2 from J, leaving 3 bases between them. In nucleotides, the CDR3 is TGTGCCAGCAGCCCTACTAATGAAAAACTGTTTTTT. Encoded protein: CASSPTNEKLFF.

This clonotype appeared many times. The chain recombines TRBV7-2 with TRBJ2-6; D is ambiguous. Germline loops: CDR1 SGHTA, CDR2 FQGNSA. Deletions cut 3 bases from V and 0 bases from J, with 12 bases between. The CDR3 covers 17 residues. CDR3 DNA sequence: TGTGCCAGCAGCTTTGCCAGTACCATCTCTGGGGCCAACGTCCTGACTTTC. This translates into CASSFASTISGANVLTF.

This clonotype was detected many times. The chain recombines TRBV7-6 with TRBJ1-3, with D possibly TRBD1 on 6 matching bases. Germline lookup yields CDR1 SGHVS and CDR2 FNYEAQ. The CDR3 has 15 residues. V gave up 3 bases and J gave up 2 bases, with 11 bases separating them. CDR3 protein: CASSLQTGTGNTIYF. Written as DNA, the CDR3 is TGTGCCAGCAGCTTGCAGACAGGAACTGGAAACACCATATATTTT.

This clonotype was counted at least ten times. The gene calls are TRBV29-1 and TRBJ2-5; D remains unclear. CDR1 is SQVTM and CDR2 is ANQGSEA in the germline V gene. The CDR3 has 12 residues. The V gene lost 1 base and the J gene lost 3 bases, with 6 bases spanning the gap. The CDR3 DNA follows: TGCAGCGTTGAAGGCCCAGAAGAGACCCAGTACTTC. Translation gives CSVEGPEETQYF.

This clonotype was seen ten or more times. V and J are TRBV7-2 and TRBJ2-5; 9 nucleotides align to TRBD1. The J segment lost 2 bases and the V segment lost 1 base, leaving 5 bases of the junction unmatched. Germline CDR1 SGHTA, CDR2 FQGNSA. This CDR3 region has 16 residues. In nucleotides, the CDR3 is TGTGCCAGCAGCTTAGAACAGGGGGCCTATCAAGAGACCCAGTACTTC. Translation gives CASSLEQGAYQETQYF.

The sample holds many counts of this clonotype. The chain links TRBV27 to TRBJ2-5; possible D gene TRBD1, 5 bases. The V gene lost 8 bases and the J gene lost 4 bases, with 23 bases spanning the gap. This CDR3 has 16 residues. Germline values: CDR1 MNHEY, CDR2 SMNVEV (reference sequence). The CDR3 loop reads CASSPLVSSRGETQYF. The DNA for the CDR3 is TGTGCCAGCTCTCCCCTAGTTTCGTCAAGGGGAGAGACCCAGTACTTC.

Many counts were recorded for this clonotype. This chain joins TRBV7-4 and TRBJ2-7, with TRBD1 matching 7 bases. With 3 bases clipped from V and 5 bases from J, the junction kept 7 bases outside the gene matches. This CDR3 region has 14 residues. Germline assignment: CDR1 SGHVT and CDR2 SQSDAQ. CDR3 sequence (DNA): TGTGCCAGCAGCTTCGACAGGGCCGAAGACGAGCAGTACTTC. Encoded protein: CASSFDRAEDEQYF.

This clonotype came up many times. The J gene is TRBJ2-1, the V gene TRBV14, with 11 bases fitting TRBD2. The CDR3 length is 17 residues. Per the germline V gene, CDR1 is SGHDN and CDR2 is FVKESK. V gave up 2 bases and J gave up 9 bases; unmatched junction bases: 12. The CDR3 reads CASSQPFLAGGPTEQFF. The DNA of the CDR3 is TGTGCCAGCAGCCAACCCTTCCTAGCGGGAGGTCCCACTGAGCAGTTCTTC.